The TCR beta chain described here comes from a study of shared clonotypes between healthy human individuals. Whole-study context: Each donor contributed plates that comprised three CD4 naive, three CD4 memory, two CD8 naive and one CD8 memory.

Study-wide results and limits: Among donors, sharing of clonotypes was expected to be affected by sequencing depth. Naive subsets tended to show greater estimated richness than memory subsets.

Turning to this clone: Its cognate antigen is unknown.

CD45RO-negative, CCR7-selected cells formed the naive CD8 fraction, which excluded terminally differentiated effector memory CD45RA+ cells. The CDR3 spans 18 residues. Trimming cost V 0 bases and J 5 bases; bases outside gene matches: 10. Germline values: CDR1 MGHRA, CDR2 YSYEKL. A deep-level run was used for the assay. Produced via immunoSEQ multiplex PCR; TCRdb's table is partial and in-frame only. The sample holds under 2,000,000 clones, 85% to 95% seen once. V is TRBV4-1 and J is TRBJ1-6; 7 bases line up with TRBD1. This TCR was sampled from a man between 18 and 35 years old in good health. Sequences were obtained from naive CD8+ T cells sorted from blood. The CDR3 region has the DNA TGCGCCAGCAGCCAAGAGTCCCCGACAGGGTTCCATAATTCACCCCTCCACTTT. This encodes CASSQESPTGFHNSPLHF.